Listed below are T cell receptor beta chains from one sample, sequenced in a study of shared T cell receptors in the human thymus. The protocol was immunoSEQ multiplex PCR, while the TCRdb copy is restricted to in-frame clones and leaves out a portion. Of approximately 730,000 clones listed, roughly 85% are singletons. These data are also associated with another study on human thymus T cells.

The sequencing input was thymocytes. These receptors were obtained from a girl under three years old with a congenital heart defect. Each CDR3 is given with its conserved first and last residue. Fields, in order: CDR3 length, V gene, J gene, D gene, clone size, CDR3 DNA, CDR3 protein. The D gene is left open where the match is weak. A row's size may be missing; if present it is once, few, many or a size class.

15	TRBV25-1	TRBJ1-1	TRBD1	few	TGTGCCAGCAGTGGGCAGGACAGGGTGAACACTGAAGCTTTCTTT	CASSGQDRVNTEAFF
15	TRBV6-5	TRBJ1-5	NA	once	TGTGCCAGCAGTTCCGCGGGACTGCCCAATCAGCCCCAGCATTTT	CASSSAGLPNQPQHF
16	TRBV27	TRBJ1-1	NA	few	TGTGCCAGCAGTTTGTTAGAAGCGGGAGGGGACAAAAAAGCTTTCTTT	CASSLLEAGGDKKAFF
15	TRBV9	TRBJ1-1	NA	once	TGTGCCAGCAGCGTTCTGGACAGCTTGAACACTGAAGCTTTCTTT	CASSVLDSLNTEAFF
18	TRBV5-6	TRBJ2-3	TRBD2	NA	TGTGCCAGCAGCTGTTTGGGGGAGCGCGGGGGGCCCACAGATACGCAGTATTTT	CASSCLGERGGPTDTQYF
16	TRBV29-1	TRBJ1-5	TRBD1	once	TGCAGCGTTGAAGATCCAACGACAGGGGGCAATCAGCCCCAGCATTTT	CSVEDPTTGGNQPQHF
14	TRBV12-5	TRBJ1-5	NA	once	TGTGCTAGTGGTTTGGACAGCGGCTATCAGCCCCAGCATTTT	CASGLDSGYQPQHF
22	TRBV10-1	TRBJ1-1	TRBD1	NA	TGCGCCAGCAGTGAGTCGGATATGGACACAGGGGCCCAAGGGACAATGAACACTGAAGCTTTCTTT	CASSESDMDTGAQGTMNTEAFF
18	TRBV6-4	TRBJ2-2	TRBD2	NA	TGTGCCAGCAGTGACGGGACTAGCGGGCGGGGCGGCACCGGGGAGCTGTTTTTT	CASSDGTSGRGGTGELFF
16	TRBV23-1	TRBJ1-1	NA	NA	TGCGCCAGCAGTCCAGCACGGTTAGCCCAGAGGGGGGGGGCTTTCTTT	CASSPARLAQRGGAFF
15	TRBV25-1	TRBJ1-1	NA	NA	TGTGCCAGCAGTGAAGGGGAGGGGATGAACACTGAAGCTTTCTTT	CASSEGEGMNTEAFF